This T cell receptor beta chain was recorded in a study of tumor and adjacent non-tumor tissue in lung cancer. The library came from three nested PCR rounds adapted from ARM-PCR protocols. TCRdb independently ran MiXCR on the multiplex PCR reads; one entry per CDR3 protein. Of some 120,000 distinct CDR3 sequences in the sample, about 66% were seen once. This clonotype was seen ten or more times. Trimming shortened V by 2 bases and J by 6 bases, and 10 bases separated the two germline ends. CDR3 length: 12 amino acids. From germline, CDR1 is SQVTM and CDR2 ANQGSEA. RNA was extracted from bulk tissue without any cell sorting.

Source material: lung tumor tissue. This receptor was identified in a young man with non-small cell lung cancer. The V call is TRBV29-1, the J call TRBJ1-2, with D perhaps TRBD1 (6 bases). CDR3 residues: CSVESGGHGYTF. The CDR3 DNA follows: TGCAGCGTTGAAAGCGGGGGCCATGGCTACACCTTC.